This entry concerns a single T cell receptor beta chain. The antigen this receptor binds is unknown. Base qualities are missing; no much larger clone stands one base away. The data belong to a study of T cell repertoires in cytomegalovirus infection (dated by TCRdb to between 2018 and 2021). About the investigation overall: Peptide stimulations targeted recently identified HLA-C-restricted CMV epitopes, whose presentation resists viral immunomodulation, together with well-studied HLA-B-restricted epitopes. The HLA type of each donor mattered for the analysis, because public TCR beta signatures pointed to carriage of CMV infection along with the matching HLA type. Study-wide findings and limitations: In both this cohort and an independent cohort of a few hundred donors, the cumulative frequency of public TCR beta family members distinguished carriers of CMV infection plus the relevant HLA type. The ex vivo response was dominated by HLA-C-restricted CMV-specific TCR beta clonotypes, which also provided the single most frequent clonotype in two of eight donors.

This sample's treatment or condition label indicates: in vitro stimulation with specific CMV peptide epitopes to enrich CMV-specific T cells. The sequencing machine was an Illumina HiSeq 1500. Clones were called with MiXCR by TCRdb after fastp trimmed the public reads at Q25, and only in-frame beta chains were retained. Rows with one shared CDR3 protein collapse into an entry with the most common genes and DNA. Present in this sample are roughly 150,000 distinct CDR3 sequences, 32% of which were seen just once. The ten largest account for 52% of the sample. This receptor was taken from a human donor in good health (CMV status not recorded). Some clones in this sample may be carry-over from other donors' samples. The specimen was CD8+ T cells from cultured PBMCs, collected from culture after CMV antigen stimulation.

This receptor has the CDR3 CASRSPINYGYTF. The DNA sequence is as follows: TGTGCCAGCAGGTCCCCGATTAACTATGGCTACACCTTC. The rearranged segments are TRBV6-5 and TRBJ1-2; there is no confident call for the D gene. The V and J ends are trimmed by 6 bases and 1 base, leaving 9 bases between them. The CDR3 runs 13 residues from the cysteine to the phenylalanine. Just the 39-base CDR3 DNA is kept, in frame starting at base 1. According to the germline V gene, CDR1 reads MNHEY and CDR2 reads SVGAGI.